This T cell receptor beta chain was found in a study of patients and donors after allogeneic stem cell transplantation. TCRdb passed the RT-PCR reads through MiXCR, listing each CDR3 protein once. The data show about a million distinct CDR3 sequences, with approximately 19% seen just once and around 5.5% held by the top ten. V was shortened by 0 bases and J by 6 bases, with 10 bases between the two germline ends. The CDR3 totals 14 residues. Many counts were recorded for this clonotype. Sample: blood, either unsorted or a sorted T cell fraction (not recorded which). This receptor was obtained from a human donor who was either an allogeneic HSCT recipient or a stem cell or donor lymphocyte infusion donor (not recorded which). It is not recorded whose cells these are; they may come from a transplant donor. The rearrangement links TRBV12-3 or TRBV12-4 to TRBJ2-3; D assignment may be TRBD1 or TRBD2 (6 bases each). This CDR3 reads CASSLARDTDTQYF. The CDR3 nucleotides read TGTGCCAGCAGTTTAGCGCGGGACACCGATACGCAGTATTTT.